This TCR beta chain was recovered during a study of Ad26.COV2.S vaccination and SARS-CoV-2 variants. Specified treatment: 15 to 20 received Ad26.COV2.S at low or high dose, single or two shots; 5 received placebo; per-sample allocation not given. Collection of the samples took place on day 63 after the first injection of vaccine or placebo. V gave up 3 bases and J gave up 11 bases; unmatched junction bases: 11. The germline gives CDR1 MDHEN, CDR2 SYDVKM. The length of the CDR3 is 14 residues. TCRdb's table, derived via immunoSEQ multiplex PCR, lists solely in-frame clones and lacks some. The sample gives some 250,000 clones, 70% to 90% of which show up once; approximately 11% is in the top ten.

The clonotype was recovered from a person between 18 and 59 years old who received the Ad26.COV2.S COVID-19 vaccine or a placebo. Specimen: peripheral blood, collected in a trial of Ad26.COV2.S vaccine versus placebo. The chain joins TRBV28 to TRBJ1-1; 8 nucleotides match TRBD1. The CDR3 reads CASSFIGTGATAFF. The CDR3 DNA reads TGTGCCAGCAGTTTCATCGGGACAGGCGCGACGGCTTTCTTT.